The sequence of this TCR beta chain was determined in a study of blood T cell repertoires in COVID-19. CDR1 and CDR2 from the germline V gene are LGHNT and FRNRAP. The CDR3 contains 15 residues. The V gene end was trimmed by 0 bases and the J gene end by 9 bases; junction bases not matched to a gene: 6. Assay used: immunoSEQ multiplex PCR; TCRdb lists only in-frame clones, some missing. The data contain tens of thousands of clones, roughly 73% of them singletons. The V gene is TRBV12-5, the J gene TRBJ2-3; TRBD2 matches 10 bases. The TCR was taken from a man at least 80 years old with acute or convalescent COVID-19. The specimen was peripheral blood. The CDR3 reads CASGLVLAGRETQYF. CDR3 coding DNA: TGTGCTAGTGGTTTGGTACTAGCGGGACGGGAAACGCAGTATTTT.